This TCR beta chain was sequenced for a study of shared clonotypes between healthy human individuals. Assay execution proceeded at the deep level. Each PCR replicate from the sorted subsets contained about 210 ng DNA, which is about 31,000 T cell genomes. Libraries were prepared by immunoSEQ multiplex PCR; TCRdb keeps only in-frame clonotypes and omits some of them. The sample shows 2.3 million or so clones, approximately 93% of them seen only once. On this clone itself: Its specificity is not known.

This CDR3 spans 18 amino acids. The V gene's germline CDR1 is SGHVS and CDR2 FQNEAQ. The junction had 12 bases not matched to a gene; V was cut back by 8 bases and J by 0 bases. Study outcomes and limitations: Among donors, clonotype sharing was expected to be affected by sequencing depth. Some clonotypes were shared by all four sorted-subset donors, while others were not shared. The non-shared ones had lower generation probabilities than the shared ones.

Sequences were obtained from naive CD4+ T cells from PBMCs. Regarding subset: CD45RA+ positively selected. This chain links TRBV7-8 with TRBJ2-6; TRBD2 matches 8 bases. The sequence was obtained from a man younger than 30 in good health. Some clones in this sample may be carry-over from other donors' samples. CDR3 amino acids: CASSTGGAGISGANVLTF. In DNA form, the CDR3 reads TGTGCCAGCTCGACGGGAGGGGCGGGTATCTCTGGGGCCAACGTCCTGACTTTC.